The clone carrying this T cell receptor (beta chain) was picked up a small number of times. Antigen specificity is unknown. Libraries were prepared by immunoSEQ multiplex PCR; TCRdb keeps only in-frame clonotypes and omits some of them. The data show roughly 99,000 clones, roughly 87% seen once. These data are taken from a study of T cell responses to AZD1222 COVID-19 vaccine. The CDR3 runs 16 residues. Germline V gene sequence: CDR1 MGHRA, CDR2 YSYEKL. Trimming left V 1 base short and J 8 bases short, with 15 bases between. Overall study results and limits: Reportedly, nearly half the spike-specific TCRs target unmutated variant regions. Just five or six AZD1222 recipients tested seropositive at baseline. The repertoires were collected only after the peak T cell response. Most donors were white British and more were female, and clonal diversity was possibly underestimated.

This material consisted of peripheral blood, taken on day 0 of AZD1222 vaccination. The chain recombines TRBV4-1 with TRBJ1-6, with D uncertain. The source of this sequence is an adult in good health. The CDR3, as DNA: TGCGCCAGCAGCCAAGTCGCGGGTAAAGCGGATTCACCCCTCCACTTT. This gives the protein CASSQVAGKADSPLHF.